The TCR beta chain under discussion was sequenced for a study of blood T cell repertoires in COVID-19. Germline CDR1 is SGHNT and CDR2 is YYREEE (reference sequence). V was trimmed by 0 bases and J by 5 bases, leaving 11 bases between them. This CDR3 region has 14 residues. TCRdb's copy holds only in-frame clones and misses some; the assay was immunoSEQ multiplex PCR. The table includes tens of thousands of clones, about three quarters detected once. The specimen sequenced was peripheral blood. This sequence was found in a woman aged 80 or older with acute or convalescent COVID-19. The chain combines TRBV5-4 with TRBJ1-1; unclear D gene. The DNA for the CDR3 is TGTGCCAGCAGCTTGGTTTCGGGGTTTACTGAAGCTTTCTTT. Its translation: CASSLVSGFTEAFF.